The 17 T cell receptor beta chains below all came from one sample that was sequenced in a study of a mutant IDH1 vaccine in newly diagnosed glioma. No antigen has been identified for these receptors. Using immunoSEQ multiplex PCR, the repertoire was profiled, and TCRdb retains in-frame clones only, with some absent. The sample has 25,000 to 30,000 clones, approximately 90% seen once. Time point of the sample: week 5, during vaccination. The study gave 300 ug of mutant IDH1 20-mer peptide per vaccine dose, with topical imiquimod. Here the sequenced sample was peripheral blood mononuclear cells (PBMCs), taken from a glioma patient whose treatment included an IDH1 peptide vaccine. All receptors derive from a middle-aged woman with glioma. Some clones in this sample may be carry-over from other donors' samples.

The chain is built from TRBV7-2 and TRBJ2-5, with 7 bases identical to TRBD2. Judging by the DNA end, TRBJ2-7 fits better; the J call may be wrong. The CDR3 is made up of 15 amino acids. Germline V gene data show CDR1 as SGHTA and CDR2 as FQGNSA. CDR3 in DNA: TGTGCCAGCAGCCACCTCCGGGGGGAGACCTACGAGCAGTACTTC. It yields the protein CASSHLRGETYEQYF.

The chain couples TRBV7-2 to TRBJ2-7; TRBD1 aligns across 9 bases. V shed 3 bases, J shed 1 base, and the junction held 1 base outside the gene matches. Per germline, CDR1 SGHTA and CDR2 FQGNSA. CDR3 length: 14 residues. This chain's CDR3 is CASSLDRGSYEQYF. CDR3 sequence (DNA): TGTGCCAGCAGCTTGGACAGGGGTTCCTACGAGCAGTACTTC.

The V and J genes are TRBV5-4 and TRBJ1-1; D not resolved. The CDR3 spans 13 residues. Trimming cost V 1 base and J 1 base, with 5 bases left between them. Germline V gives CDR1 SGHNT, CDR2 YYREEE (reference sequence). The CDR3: CASSLNRNTEAFF. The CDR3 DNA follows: TGTGCCAGCAGCTTGAACCGGAACACTGAAGCTTTCTTT.

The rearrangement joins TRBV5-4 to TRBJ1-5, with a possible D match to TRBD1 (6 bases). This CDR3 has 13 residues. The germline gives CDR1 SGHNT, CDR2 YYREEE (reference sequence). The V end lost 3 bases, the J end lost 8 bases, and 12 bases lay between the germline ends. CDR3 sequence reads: CASSSGELEPQHF. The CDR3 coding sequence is TGTGCCAGCAGCTCAGGGGAATTGGAGCCCCAGCATTTT.

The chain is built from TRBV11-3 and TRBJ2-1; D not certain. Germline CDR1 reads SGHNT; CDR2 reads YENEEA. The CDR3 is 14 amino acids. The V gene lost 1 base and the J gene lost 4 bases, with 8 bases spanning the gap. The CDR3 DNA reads TGTGCCAGCAGCTTAGGGGCACGTTACAATGAGCAGTTCTTC. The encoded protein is CASSLGARYNEQFF.

CDR3 residues: CASSLFEGRGQFF. For the CDR3, the DNA is TGTGCCAGCAGCTTATTTGAGGGGCGTGGGCAGTTCTTC. V is TRBV11-2 and J is TRBJ2-1; the D gene could be TRBD1 or TRBD2 (5 bases each). V shed 2 bases and J shed 12 bases, with 14 bases lying between them. From germline, CDR1 is SGHAT and CDR2 FQNNGV. The CDR3 contains 13 residues.

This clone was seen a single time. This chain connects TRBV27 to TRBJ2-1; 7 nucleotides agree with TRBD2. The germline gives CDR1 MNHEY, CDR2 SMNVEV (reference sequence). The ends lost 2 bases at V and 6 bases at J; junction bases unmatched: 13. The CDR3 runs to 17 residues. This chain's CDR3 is CASSLPGGWEGPNEQFF. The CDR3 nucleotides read TGTGCCAGCAGTTTACCGGGTGGATGGGAGGGCCCCAATGAGCAGTTCTTC.

The CDR3 nucleotides read TGTGCCAGCAGGAAGGATGGCTACACCTTC. Residues: CASRKDGYTF. The chain carries TRBV2 and TRBJ1-2; no firm D call. The germline CDR1 and CDR2 sequences are SNHLY and FYNNEI. V was shortened by 6 bases and J by 6 bases, with 5 bases between the two germline ends. The CDR3 spans 10 residues.

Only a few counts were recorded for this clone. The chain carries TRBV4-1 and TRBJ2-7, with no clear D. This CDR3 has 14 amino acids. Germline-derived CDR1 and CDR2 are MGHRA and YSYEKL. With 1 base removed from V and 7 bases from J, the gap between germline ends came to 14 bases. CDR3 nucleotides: TGCGCCAGCAGCCAAGGACCGACGGGTGGGGAGCAGTACTTC. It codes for CASSQGPTGGEQYF.

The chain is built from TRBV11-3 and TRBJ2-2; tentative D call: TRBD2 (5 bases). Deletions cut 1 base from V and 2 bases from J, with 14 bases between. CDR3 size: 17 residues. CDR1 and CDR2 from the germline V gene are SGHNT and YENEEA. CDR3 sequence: CASSLGSREGNTGELFF. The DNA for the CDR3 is TGTGCCAGCAGCTTAGGCAGCCGAGAGGGTAACACCGGGGAGCTGTTTTTT.

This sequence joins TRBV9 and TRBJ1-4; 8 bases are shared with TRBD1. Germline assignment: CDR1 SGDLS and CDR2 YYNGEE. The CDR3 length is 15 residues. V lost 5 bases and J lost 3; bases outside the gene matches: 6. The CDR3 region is CASSGSTGANEKLFF. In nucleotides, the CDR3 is TGTGCCAGCAGTGGTTCGACAGGGGCTAATGAAAAACTGTTTTTT.

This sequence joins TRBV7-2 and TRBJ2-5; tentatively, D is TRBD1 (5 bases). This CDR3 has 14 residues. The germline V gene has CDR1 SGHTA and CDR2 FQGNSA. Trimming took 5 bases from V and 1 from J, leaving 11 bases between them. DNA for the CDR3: TGTGCCAGCAGCCCCTGGGGCCTCCAAGAGACCCAGTACTTC. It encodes CASSPWGLQETQYF.

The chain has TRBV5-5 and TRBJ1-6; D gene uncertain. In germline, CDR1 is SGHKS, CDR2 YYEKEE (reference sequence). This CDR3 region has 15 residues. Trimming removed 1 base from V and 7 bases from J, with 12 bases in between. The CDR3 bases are TGTGCCAGCAGCTTGCTCGGAGTTAAGAATTCACCCCTCCACTTT. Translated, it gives CASSLLGVKNSPLHF.

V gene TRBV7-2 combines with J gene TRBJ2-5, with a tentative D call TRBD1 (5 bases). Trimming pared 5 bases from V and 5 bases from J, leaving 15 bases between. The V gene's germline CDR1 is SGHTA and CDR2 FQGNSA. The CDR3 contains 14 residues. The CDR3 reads CASSTDRVTETQYF. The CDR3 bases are TGTGCCAGCAGCACAGACAGAGTTACGGAGACCCAGTACTTC.

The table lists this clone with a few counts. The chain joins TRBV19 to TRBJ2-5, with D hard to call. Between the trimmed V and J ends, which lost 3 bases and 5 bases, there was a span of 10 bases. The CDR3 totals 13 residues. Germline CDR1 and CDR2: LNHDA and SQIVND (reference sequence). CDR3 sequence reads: CASSIQVDETQYF. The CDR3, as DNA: TGTGCCAGTAGTATCCAGGTAGATGAGACCCAGTACTTC.

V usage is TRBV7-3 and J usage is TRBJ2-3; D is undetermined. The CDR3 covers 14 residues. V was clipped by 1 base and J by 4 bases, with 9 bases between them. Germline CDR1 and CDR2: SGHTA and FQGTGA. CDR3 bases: TGTGCCAGCAGCTTAATGCTCAGCCCAGATACGCAGTATTTT. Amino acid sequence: CASSLMLSPDTQYF.

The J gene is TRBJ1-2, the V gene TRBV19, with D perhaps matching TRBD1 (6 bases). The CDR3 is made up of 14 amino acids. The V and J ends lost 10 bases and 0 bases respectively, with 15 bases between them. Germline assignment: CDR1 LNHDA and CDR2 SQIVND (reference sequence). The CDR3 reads CATTLGGANYGYTF. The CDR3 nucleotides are TGTGCCACCACTTTGGGGGGCGCTAACTATGGCTACACCTTC.